This T cell receptor (beta chain) emerged from a study of cytotoxic CD8 clonotypes in ibrutinib-treated CLL. Study-level information: Responses: approximately 25 partial, 2 complete; after median around 70 months, roughly 14 stayed remitted, about twelve progressed. Study-level results: Rare overall, public clonotypes shrank or held steady under therapy.

A remark on this clone: Its target is not known.

The CDR3 has 11 amino acids. Germline V gene sequence: CDR1 SGDLS, CDR2 YYNGEE. Trimming stripped 1 base from V and 10 bases from J, with 6 bases between. Some clones are missing from TCRdb's copy, which holds only in-frame ones; the method was immunoSEQ multiplex PCR. The table has hundreds of thousands of clones, nearly 80% seen once. Cryopreserved PBMCs yielded about 2 micrograms of genomic DNA for TCR beta libraries. This chain links TRBV9 with TRBJ2-1; D is unclear. This TCR derives from a human donor with chronic lymphocytic leukemia. The sample was PBMCs, taken after 12 months of ibrutinib treatment. Here the CDR3 DNA reads TGTGCCAGCAGCGTAAATCGGGAGCAGTTCTTC. Its translation: CASSVNREQFF.